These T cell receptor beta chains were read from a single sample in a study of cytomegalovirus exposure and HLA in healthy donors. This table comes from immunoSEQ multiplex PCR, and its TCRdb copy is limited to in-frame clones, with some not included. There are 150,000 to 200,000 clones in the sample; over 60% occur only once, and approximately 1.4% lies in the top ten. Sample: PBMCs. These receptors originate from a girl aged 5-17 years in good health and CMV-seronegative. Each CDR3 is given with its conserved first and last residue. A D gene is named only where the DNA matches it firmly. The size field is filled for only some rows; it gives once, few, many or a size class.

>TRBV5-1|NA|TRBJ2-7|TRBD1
CASSLGTGIYEQYF
TGCGCCAGCAGCTTGGGGACAGGGATATACGAGCAGTACTTC
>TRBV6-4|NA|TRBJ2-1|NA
CASSRDNSYNEQFF
TGTGCCAGCAGTAGGGACAACTCCTACAATGAGCAGTTCTTC
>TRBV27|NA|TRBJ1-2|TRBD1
CASSLRQGALDGYTF
TGTGCCAGCAGTTTAAGACAGGGGGCTTTGGATGGCTACACCTTC
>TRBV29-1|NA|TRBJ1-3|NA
CSVYEAFSGNTIYF
TGCAGCGTGTATGAGGCATTCTCTGGAAACACCATATATTTT
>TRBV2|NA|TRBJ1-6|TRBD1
CASRQQGDNSPLHF
TGTGCCAGCAGGCAACAGGGGGACAATTCACCCCTCCACTTT
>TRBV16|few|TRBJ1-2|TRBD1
CASSQSGQSMGYTF
TGTGCCAGCAGCCAATCGGGACAGTCTATGGGCTACACCTTC
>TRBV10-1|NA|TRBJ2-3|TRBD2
CASSTSGGADTQYF
TGCGCCAGCAGTACTAGCGGGGGGGCGGATACGCAGTATTTT
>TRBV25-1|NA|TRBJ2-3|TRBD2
CASSEPSGGDTDTQYF
TGTGCCAGCAGTGAACCTAGCGGGGGGGACACAGATACGCAGTATTTT
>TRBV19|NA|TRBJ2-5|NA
CASSMGRGGSETQYF
TGTGCCAGTAGTATGGGAAGGGGTGGATCGGAGACCCAGTACTTC
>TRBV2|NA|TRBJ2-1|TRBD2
CASNPRAGAGEQFF
TGTGCCAGCAATCCCAGAGCGGGGGCGGGTGAGCAGTTCTTC
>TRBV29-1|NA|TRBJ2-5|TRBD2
CSVGGLAGQETQYF
TGCAGCGTTGGAGGACTAGCGGGACAAGAGACCCAGTACTTC
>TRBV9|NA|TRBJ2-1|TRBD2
CASSVNQGGNNEQFF
TGTGCCAGCAGCGTAAATCAGGGAGGGAACAATGAGCAGTTCTTC
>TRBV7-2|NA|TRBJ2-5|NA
CASSLTSNKETQYF
TGTGCCAGCAGCTTAACTAGCAACAAAGAGACCCAGTACTTC
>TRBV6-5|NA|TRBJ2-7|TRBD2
CASSYSIRGVAYEQYF
TGTGCCAGCAGTTACTCGATTCGGGGGGTGGCCTACGAGCAGTACTTC
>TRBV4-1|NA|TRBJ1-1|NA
CASSSATRGGDTEAFF
TGCGCCAGCAGCTCCGCGACGAGAGGGGGGGACACTGAAGCTTTCTTT
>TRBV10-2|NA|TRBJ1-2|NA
CASTPVREGYGYTF
TGCGCCAGCACTCCGGTGAGGGAGGGCTATGGCTACACCTTC
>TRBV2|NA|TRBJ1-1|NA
CASSGGGRNTEAFF
TGTGCCAGCAGTGGGGGGGGCAGGAACACTGAAGCTTTCTTT
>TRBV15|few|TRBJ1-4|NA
CATSRDQAKLFF
TGTGCCACCAGCAGAGATCAGGCAAAACTGTTTTTT
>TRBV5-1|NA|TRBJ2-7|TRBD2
CASSSSSGGSPDEQYF
TGCGCCAGCAGCTCCTCTAGCGGGGGGTCCCCGGACGAGCAGTACTTC
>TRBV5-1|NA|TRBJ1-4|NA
CASRRSGVGEKLFF
TGCGCCAGCAGAAGGTCCGGGGTAGGGGAAAAACTGTTTTTT
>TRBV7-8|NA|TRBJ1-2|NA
CASSSRGGRGNYGYTF
TGTGCCAGCAGCTCCCGGGGGGGCAGGGGCAACTATGGCTACACCTTC
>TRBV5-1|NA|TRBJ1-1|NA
CASASSGGNTEAFF
TGCGCCAGCGCGTCATCGGGGGGGAACACTGAAGCTTTCTTT
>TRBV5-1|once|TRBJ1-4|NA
CASSLAGLPNEKLFF
TGCGCCAGCAGCTTGGCGGGACTGCCAAATGAAAAACTGTTTTTT
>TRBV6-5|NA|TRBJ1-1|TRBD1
CATGWGQSTEAFF
TGTGCCACAGGGTGGGGACAGAGCACTGAAGCTTTCTTT
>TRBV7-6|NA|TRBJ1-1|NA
CASSLLASWGGNTEAFF
TGTGCCAGCAGCCTCCTTGCTTCTTGGGGAGGAAACACTGAAGCTTTCTTT
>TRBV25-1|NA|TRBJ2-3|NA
CASSVTGTDTQYF
TGTGCCAGCAGTGTGACAGGCACAGATACGCAGTATTTT
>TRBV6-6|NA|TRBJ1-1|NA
CASRAATTEAFF
TGTGCCAGCAGAGCCGCGACAACTGAAGCTTTCTTT
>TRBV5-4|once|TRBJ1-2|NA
CASSRGGAYGYTF
TGTGCCAGCAGCCGGGGGGGGGCCTATGGCTACACCTTC
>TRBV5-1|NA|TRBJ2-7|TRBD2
CASSLLASGVYEQYF
TGCGCCAGCAGCTTGTTGGCTAGCGGGGTCTACGAGCAGTACTTC
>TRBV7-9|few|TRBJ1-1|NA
CASSLITGTEAFF
TGTGCCAGCAGTTTAATCACAGGGACTGAAGCTTTCTTT
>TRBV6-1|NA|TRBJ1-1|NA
CASSESGGATEAFF
TGTGCCAGCAGTGAAAGCGGGGGCGCCACTGAAGCTTTCTTT
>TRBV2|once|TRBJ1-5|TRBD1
CTSSHRGNQPQHF
TGTACCAGCAGCCACAGGGGAAATCAGCCCCAGCATTTT
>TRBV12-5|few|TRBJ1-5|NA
CASGPSVNQPQHF
TGTGCTAGTGGACCGTCGGTTAATCAGCCCCAGCATTTT
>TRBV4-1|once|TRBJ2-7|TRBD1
CASSHLRGLSGQVVYEQYF
TGCGCCAGCAGCCACCTACGGGGCCTCTCGGGACAGGTGGTCTACGAGCAGTACTTC
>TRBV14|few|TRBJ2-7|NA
CASSTRGGSYEQYF
TGTGCCAGCAGCACCCGGGGAGGATCCTACGAGCAGTACTTC
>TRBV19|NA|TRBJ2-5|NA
CASGVSGETQYF
TGTGCCAGCGGTGTTAGCGGAGAGACCCAGTACTTC
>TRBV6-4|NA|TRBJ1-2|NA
CATFLRGDGYTF
TGTGCCACCTTCCTGCGGGGGGATGGCTACACCTTC